The present T cell receptor (beta chain) was sequenced within a study of blood T cell repertoires in COVID-19. The study drew participants aged 18 to 89 years from around 24 US areas. Recovered Cohort 3 donors showed two negative PCRs, clearance, or symptom resolution. The CDR3 is 15 amino acids. V was clipped by 0 bases and J by 5 bases, with 11 bases between them. Per germline, CDR1 MGHRA and CDR2 YSYEKL. The method was immunoSEQ multiplex PCR; TCRdb's version includes in-frame clones alone and lacks a portion of them. The sample lists around 170,000 clones; roughly 86% were seen once. The source of this sequence is a woman aged 25 to 39 who had recovered from COVID-19. The source material was PBMCs or T cells enriched from blood (not recorded which). The V call is TRBV4-1, the J call TRBJ2-1; no reliable D call. CDR3 sequence: CASSQEFLRDNEQFF. The CDR3, as DNA: TGCGCCAGCAGCCAAGAATTCCTGCGAGACAATGAGCAGTTCTTC.